The present T cell receptor beta chain was sequenced within a study of blood T cell repertoires in COVID-19. Study summary: The analysed material was cDNA or gDNA that came from T cells, B-cell-depleted T cells, or PBMCs.

The ends were cut back, 7 bases at V and 0 bases at J, with 13 bases in the middle. The CDR3 loop spans 15 amino acids. Per the germline V gene, CDR1 is MNHNY and CDR2 is SVGAGI (reference sequence). Sequencing used immunoSEQ multiplex PCR; TCRdb keeps in-frame clones, though not all of them. The sample has over 300,000 clones; over 75% are singletons. Recruits, aged roughly 18 to 100 years, lived in around 24 US areas. Cohort assignment relied on participant-reported clinical history. This clonotype originated in a woman aged 18-35 years who had recovered from COVID-19. The chain carries TRBV6-6 and TRBJ2-1; possible D gene TRBD2, 6 bases. Sequenced material: PBMCs or T cells enriched from blood (not recorded which). The CDR3 sequence is CASKTTGVSYNEQFF. The DNA of the CDR3 is TGTGCCAGCAAAACCACGGGGGTCTCCTACAATGAGCAGTTCTTC.